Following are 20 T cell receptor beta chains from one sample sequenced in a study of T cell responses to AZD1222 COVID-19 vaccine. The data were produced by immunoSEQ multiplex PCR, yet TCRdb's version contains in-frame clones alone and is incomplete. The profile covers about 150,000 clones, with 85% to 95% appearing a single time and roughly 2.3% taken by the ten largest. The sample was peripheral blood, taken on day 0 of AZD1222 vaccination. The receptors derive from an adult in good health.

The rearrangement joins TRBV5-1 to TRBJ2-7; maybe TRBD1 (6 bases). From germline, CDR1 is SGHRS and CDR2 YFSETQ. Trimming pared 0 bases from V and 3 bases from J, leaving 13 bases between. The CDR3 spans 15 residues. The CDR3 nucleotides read TGCGCCAGCAGCTTGGCGGACAGTGGCAACTACGAGCAGTACTTC. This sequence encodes CASSLADSGNYEQYF.

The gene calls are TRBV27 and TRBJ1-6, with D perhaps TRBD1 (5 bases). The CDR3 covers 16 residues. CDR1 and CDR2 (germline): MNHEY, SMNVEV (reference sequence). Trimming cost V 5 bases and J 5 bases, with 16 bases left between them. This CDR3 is CASSILQTAHNSPLHF. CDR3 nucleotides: TGTGCCAGCAGTATCCTACAGACAGCTCATAATTCACCCCTCCACTTT.

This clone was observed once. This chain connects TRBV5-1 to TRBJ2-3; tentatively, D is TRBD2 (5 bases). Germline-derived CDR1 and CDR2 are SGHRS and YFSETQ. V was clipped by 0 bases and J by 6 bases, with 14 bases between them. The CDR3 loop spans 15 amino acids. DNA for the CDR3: TGCGCCAGCAGCTTGGGGCTCGGGGAAGGGGATACGCAGTATTTT. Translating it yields CASSLGLGEGDTQYF.

CDR3 coding DNA: TGTGCCAGCAGTACCCGCTTGGCCTCAAAGGAGGGTGGCTACACCTTC. This encodes CASSTRLASKEGGYTF. The chain combines TRBV2 with TRBJ1-2; D remains unclear. V was pared by 5 bases and J by 7 bases, with 23 bases between. CDR1 is SNHLY, CDR2 FYNNEI, per germline. There are 16 residues in the CDR3.

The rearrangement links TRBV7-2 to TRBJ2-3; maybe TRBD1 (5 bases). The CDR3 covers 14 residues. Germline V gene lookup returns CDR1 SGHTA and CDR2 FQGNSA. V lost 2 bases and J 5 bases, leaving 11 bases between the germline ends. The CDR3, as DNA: TGTGCCAGCAGCTTAATGTATACAGGAGATACGCAGTATTTT. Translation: CASSLMYTGDTQYF.

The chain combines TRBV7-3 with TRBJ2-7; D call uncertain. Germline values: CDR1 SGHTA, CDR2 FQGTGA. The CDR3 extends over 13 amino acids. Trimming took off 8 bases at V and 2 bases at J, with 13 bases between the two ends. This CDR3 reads CASGHGNTYEQYF. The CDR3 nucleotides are TGTGCCAGCGGTCATGGAAATACCTACGAGCAGTACTTC.

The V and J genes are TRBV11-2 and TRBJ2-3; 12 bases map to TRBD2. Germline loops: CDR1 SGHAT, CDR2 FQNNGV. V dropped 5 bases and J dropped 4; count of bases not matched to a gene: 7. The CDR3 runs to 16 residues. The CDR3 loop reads CASSPASGGAPDTQYF. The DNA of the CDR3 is TGTGCCAGCAGCCCGGCTAGCGGGGGGGCCCCAGATACGCAGTATTTT.

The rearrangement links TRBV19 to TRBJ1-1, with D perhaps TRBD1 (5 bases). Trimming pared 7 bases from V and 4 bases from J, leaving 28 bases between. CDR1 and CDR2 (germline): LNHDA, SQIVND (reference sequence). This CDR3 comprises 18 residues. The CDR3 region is CASTHLRFRDPVGTEAFF. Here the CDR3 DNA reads TGTGCCAGTACCCATTTGAGATTCCGGGACCCTGTTGGCACTGAAGCTTTCTTT.

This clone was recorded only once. The CDR3: CAWSSTAGGARNGYTF. CDR3 in DNA: TGTGCCTGGAGCTCGACGGCAGGGGGCGCGAGGAATGGCTACACCTTC. The J gene is TRBJ1-2, the V gene TRBV30, with TRBD1 identical over 8 bases. CDR1 and CDR2 (germline): GTSNPN, SVGIG (reference sequence). The CDR3 sequence is 16 residues long. With V trimmed by 3 bases and J by 6 bases, 15 bases remained unmatched.

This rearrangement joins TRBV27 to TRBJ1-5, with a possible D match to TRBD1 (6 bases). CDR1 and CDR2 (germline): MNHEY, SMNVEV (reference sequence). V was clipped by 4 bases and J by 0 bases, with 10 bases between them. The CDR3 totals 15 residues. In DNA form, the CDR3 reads TGTGCCAGCAGTTCAGACAGGTCTAGCAATCAGCCCCAGCATTTT. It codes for CASSSDRSSNQPQHF.

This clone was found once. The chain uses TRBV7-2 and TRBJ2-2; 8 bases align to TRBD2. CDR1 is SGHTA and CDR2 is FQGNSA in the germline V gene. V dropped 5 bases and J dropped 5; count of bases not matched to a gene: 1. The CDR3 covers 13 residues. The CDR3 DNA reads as TGTGCCAGCAGCCGCGGGGGGACCGGGGAGCTGTTTTTT. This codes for CASSRGGTGELFF.

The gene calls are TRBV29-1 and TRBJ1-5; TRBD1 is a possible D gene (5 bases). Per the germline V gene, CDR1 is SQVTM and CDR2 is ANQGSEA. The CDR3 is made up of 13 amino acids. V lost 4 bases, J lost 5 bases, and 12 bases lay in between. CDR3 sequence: CSVGETEDQPQHF. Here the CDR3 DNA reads TGCAGCGTTGGAGAGACAGAAGATCAGCCCCAGCATTTT.

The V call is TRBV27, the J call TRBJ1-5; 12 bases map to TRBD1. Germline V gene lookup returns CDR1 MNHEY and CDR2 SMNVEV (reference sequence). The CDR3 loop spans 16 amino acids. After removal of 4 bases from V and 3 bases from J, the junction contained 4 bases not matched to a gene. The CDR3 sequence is CASSSGTGGYNQPQHF. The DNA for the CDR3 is TGTGCCAGCAGTTCCGGGACAGGGGGCTACAATCAGCCCCAGCATTTT.

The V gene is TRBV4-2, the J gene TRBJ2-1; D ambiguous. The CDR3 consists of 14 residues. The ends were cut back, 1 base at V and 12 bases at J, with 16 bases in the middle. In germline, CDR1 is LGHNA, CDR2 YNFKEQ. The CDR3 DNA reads TGTGCCAGCAGCCAAGGTCGGCACCCGGGTGGGCAGTTCTTC. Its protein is CASSQGRHPGGQFF.

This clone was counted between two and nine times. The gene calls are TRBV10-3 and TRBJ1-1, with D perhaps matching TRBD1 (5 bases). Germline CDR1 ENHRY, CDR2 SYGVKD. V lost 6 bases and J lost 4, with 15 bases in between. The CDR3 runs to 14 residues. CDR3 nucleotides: TGTGCCATCAGGATCGAGGGGCTGAGCACTGAAGCTTTCTTT. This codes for CAIRIEGLSTEAFF.

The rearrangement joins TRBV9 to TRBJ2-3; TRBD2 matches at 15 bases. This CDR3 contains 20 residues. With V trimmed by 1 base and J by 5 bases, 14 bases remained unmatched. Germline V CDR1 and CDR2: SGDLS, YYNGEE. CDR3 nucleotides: TGTGCCAGCAGCGTACGAGGACTAGCGGGAGGGCCGTCCCAACGAGATACGCAGTATTTT. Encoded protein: CASSVRGLAGGPSQRDTQYF.

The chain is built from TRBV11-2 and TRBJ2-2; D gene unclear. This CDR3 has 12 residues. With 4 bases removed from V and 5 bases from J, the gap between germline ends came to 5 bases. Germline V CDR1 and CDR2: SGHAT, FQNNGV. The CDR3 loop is CASSSVTGELFF. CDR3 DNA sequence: TGTGCCAGCAGCTCAGTTACCGGGGAGCTGTTTTTT.

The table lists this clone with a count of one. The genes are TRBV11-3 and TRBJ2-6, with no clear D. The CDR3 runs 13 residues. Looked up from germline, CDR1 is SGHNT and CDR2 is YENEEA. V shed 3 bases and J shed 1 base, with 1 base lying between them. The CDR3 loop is CASSLSGANVLTF. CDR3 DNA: TGTGCCAGCAGCTTGTCTGGGGCCAACGTCCTGACTTTC.

Here the CDR3 DNA reads TGTGCCAGCAGCAGGTCCGGGACAATTTCCTATGGCTACACCTTC. Translating it yields CASSRSGTISYGYTF. V usage is TRBV5-4 and J usage is TRBJ1-2; D perhaps matches TRBD1 (6 bases). The CDR3 is made up of 15 amino acids. Germline V gene data show CDR1 as SGHNT and CDR2 as YYREEE (reference sequence). V lost 4 bases and J lost 4, with 17 bases in between.

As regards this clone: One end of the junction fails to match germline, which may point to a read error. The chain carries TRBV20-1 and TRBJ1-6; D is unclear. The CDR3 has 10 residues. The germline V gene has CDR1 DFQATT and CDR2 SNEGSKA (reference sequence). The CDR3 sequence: CSARAGIPSF. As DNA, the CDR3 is TGCAGTGCTAGGGCCGGGATACCCTCCTTT.